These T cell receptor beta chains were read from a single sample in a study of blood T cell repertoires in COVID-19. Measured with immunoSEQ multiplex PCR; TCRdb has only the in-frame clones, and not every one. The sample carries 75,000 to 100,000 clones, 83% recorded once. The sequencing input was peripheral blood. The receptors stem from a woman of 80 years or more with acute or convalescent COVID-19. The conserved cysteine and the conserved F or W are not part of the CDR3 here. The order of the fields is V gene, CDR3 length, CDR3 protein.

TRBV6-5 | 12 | ASRIAGATDEQF
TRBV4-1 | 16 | ASSQGGIAGDFAYEQY
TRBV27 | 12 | ASSLQGRSYGYT
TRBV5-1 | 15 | ASSLVGTGGTYNEQF
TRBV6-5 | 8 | ASSLYGYT
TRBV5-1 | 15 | ASSLGLAGVYQETQY
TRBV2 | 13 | ASCIQGIRTDTQY
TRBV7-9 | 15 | ASSFGTGGLSGNTIY
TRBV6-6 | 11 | ASSRRLSYEQY
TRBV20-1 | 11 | SASPTGYNEQF
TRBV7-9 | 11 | ASSFGGSYGYT
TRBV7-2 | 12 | ASSPSGRTDTQY
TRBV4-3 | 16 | ASSQDSPGQGLTDTQY
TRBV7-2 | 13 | ASSLARPREETQY
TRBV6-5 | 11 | ASTGTSSYEQY
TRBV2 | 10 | ASTPGTYEQY
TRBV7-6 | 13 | ASSLEAGATGELF
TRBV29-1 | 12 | SVSRDTTYNEQF
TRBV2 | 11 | ASSEEHAYEQY
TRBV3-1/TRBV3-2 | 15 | ASSRDRVTRALETQY
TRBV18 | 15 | ASSPTSSGGLYNEQF
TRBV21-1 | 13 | ASSKTRVGGYEQY
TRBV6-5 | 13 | ASSYSGDRATEAF
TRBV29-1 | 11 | SVETRDTYGYT
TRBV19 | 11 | ASSMAVNQPQH
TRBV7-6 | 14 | ASSLSSGGNTGELF
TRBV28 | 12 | ASSLAGPHQPQH
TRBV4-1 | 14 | ASSQDLTSGYNEQF
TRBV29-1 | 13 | SVVVLQGPYNEQF
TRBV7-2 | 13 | ASSPSTGEGYGYT
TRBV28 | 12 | ASSAGQGVYGYT
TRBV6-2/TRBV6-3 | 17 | ASSYLPGTSGRAVETQY
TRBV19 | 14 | ASRPTSLTSGNEQF
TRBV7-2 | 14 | ASSLELAGGGNTIY
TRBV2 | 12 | ASSEDLGWETQY
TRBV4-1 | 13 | ASSLSGNSYNEQF
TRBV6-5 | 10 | ASKSNFYEQY
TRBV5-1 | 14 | ASSQGLADSTDTQY
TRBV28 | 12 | ASSTTSGDNEQF
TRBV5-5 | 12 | ASSLAAGEQPQH
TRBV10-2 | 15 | ASSVLAGSRPGNEQF
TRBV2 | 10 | ASTRPKGTQY
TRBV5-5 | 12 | ASSEQRGINEQY
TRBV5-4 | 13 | ASSFVQGMNTEAF
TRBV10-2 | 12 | ATSGTGVIYGYT
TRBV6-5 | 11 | ASSYGGMYEQY